This TCR beta chain was captured in a study of shared T cell receptors in the human thymus. Libraries were prepared by immunoSEQ multiplex PCR; TCRdb keeps only in-frame clonotypes and omits some of them. The top ten clones hold under 0.012% of a sample with more than 550,000 clones, 80% to 90% of them seen once. These data also featured in a second study, about human thymus T cells. This second study notes: Infants, healthy and Finnish, who were having corrective surgery for congenital heart defects served as donors. Surgeons resected thymus tissue during corrective heart surgery. Thymic and blood repertoires appeared to show biased V and J gene usage. Related studies noted strongly shared thymic repertoires across unrelated people.

The sample taken for sequencing was thymocytes. The sequence was collected from a girl younger than two with a congenital heart defect.

The CDR3 nucleotides are TGTGCCAGCAGCTTAGGTCACCCCGCGGACAGGGGTAGTGATTCACCCCTCCACTTT. It specifies CASSLGHPADRGSDSPLHF. This chain joins TRBV7-2 and TRBJ1-6; 9 bases are shared with TRBD1. Per the germline V gene, CDR1 is SGHTA and CDR2 is FQGNSA. This CDR3 contains 19 residues. The trim removed 1 base at V and 8 bases at J, leaving 15 bases unmatched.